These 20 T cell receptor beta chains share one sample of origin, sequenced in a study of Graves' ophthalmopathy and Graves' hyperthyroidism. As the template, RNA transcripts were used to amplify TCR beta CDR3 regions. HTBI-primed RT-PCR formed the first round, and a multiplex PCR formed the second. Using its own MiXCR run on the multiplex PCR reads, TCRdb lists one record per CDR3 protein. This sample has tens of thousands of distinct CDR3 sequences, with approximately 52% found just once. What was sequenced was peripheral blood. These receptors were collected from an adult man with Graves' ophthalmopathy.

This clonotype has ten or more counts. V usage is TRBV20-1 and J usage is TRBJ2-3, with D possibly TRBD2 on 6 matching bases. The V and J ends lost 0 bases and 7 bases respectively, with 11 bases between them. The CDR3 totals 13 residues. The germline V gene encodes CDR1 DFQATT and CDR2 SNEGSKA (reference sequence). The CDR3 region has the DNA TGCAGTGCTAGAGATGGGGGGAGGAATACGCAGTATTTT. It encodes CSARDGGRNTQYF.

This sequence joins TRBV14 and TRBJ2-7, with TRBD1 as a possible D gene (6 bases). V was pared by 0 bases and J by 6 bases, with 21 bases between. The CDR3 runs 17 residues. CDR1 and CDR2 from the germline V gene are SGHDN and FVKESK. The chain's CDR3 is CASSQEQPGDIKIEQYV. The DNA for the CDR3 is TGTGCCAGCAGCCAAGAGCAGCCAGGGGACATCAAAATCGAGCAGTACGTC.

Regarding this clonotype: One base away lies a much larger clone, so this may be a sequencing read error. This chain uses TRBV6-5 with TRBJ2-7, with 10 bases identical to TRBD2. Germline CDR1 is MNHEY and CDR2 is SVGAGI. The CDR3 loop spans 16 amino acids. CDR3 nucleotides: TGTGCCATCAGTTTCGCAAGACTAGCGGGCGCCTACGAGCAGTACTTC. Translating gives CAISFARLAGAYEQYF.

The chain employs TRBV20-1 and TRBJ2-7; 10 bases align to TRBD1. CDR3 length: 14 residues. J gave up 4 bases and V 5 bases, and 8 bases lay outside the gene matches. Germline assignment: CDR1 DFQATT and CDR2 SNEGSKA (reference sequence). The DNA of the CDR3 is TGCAGTGCTTCCGGGACAGGGGTGGGGTACGAGCAGTACTTC. Amino acid sequence: CSASGTGVGYEQYF.

The chain carries TRBV24-1 and TRBJ2-7, with 10 bases aligning to TRBD1. Germline V gives CDR1 KGHDR, CDR2 SFDVKD. CDR3 length: 13 amino acids. Trimming cost V 2 bases and J 6 bases; bases outside gene matches: 0. The CDR3 region has the DNA TGTGCCACCAGTGATTGGACAGGGGGCGAGCAGTACTTC. Protein sequence: CATSDWTGGEQYF.

This clonotype showed up many times. The chain joins TRBV5-1 to TRBJ1-1, with D possibly TRBD1 on 5 matching bases. The CDR3 extends over 14 amino acids. The V gene's germline CDR1 is SGHRS and CDR2 YFSETQ. The V end lost 1 base, the J end lost 3 bases, and 10 bases lay between the germline ends. The CDR3 DNA follows: TGCGCCAGCAGCTTGATCCGGGGCGACACTGAAGCTTTCTTT. Translation gives CASSLIRGDTEAFF.

This clonotype was observed a handful of times. This chain uses TRBV28 with TRBJ2-5; D tentatively reads TRBD1 or TRBD2 (5 bases each). Germline CDR1 reads MDHEN; CDR2 reads SYDVKM. This CDR3 is 15 amino acids long. With 5 bases removed from V and 5 bases from J, the gap between germline ends came to 18 bases. The DNA of the CDR3 is TGTGCCAGCAGTGCGCCGGGACGAGCGGTCGAGACCCAGTACTTC. Its translation: CASSAPGRAVETQYF. The whole variable domain, filled in from reference TRBV28 and TRBJ2-5, reads DVKVTQSSRYLVKRTGEKVFLECVQDMDHENMFWYRQDPGLGLRLIYFSYDVKMKEKGDIPEGYSVSREKKERFSLILESASTNQTSMYLCASSAPGRAVETQYFGPGTRLLVL.

The rearrangement joins TRBV7-3 to TRBJ2-1; 7 nucleotides match TRBD2. CDR1 and CDR2 (germline): SGHTA, FQGTGA. Trimming at V came to 4 bases and at J to 9 bases, leaving 6 bases not matched to a gene. The CDR3 totals 13 residues. Here the CDR3 DNA reads TGTGCCAGCAGCTCCCGGGGAGGGTCTGAGCAGTTCTTC. Translated: CASSSRGGSEQFF.

This clonotype occurred once. The gene calls are TRBV29-1 and TRBJ2-3; 9 positions agree with TRBD2. With 3 bases clipped from V and 2 bases from J, the junction kept 6 bases outside the gene matches. Germline assignment: CDR1 SQVTM and CDR2 ANQGSEA. The CDR3 loop spans 15 amino acids. CDR3 protein: CSVEGGRAPTDTQYF. In DNA, the CDR3 is TGCAGCGTTGAGGGCGGGAGGGCCCCCACAGATACGCAGTATTTT.

The V and J genes are TRBV9 and TRBJ2-1; D gene ambiguous. Trimming pared 4 bases from V and 7 bases from J, leaving 15 bases between. The germline V gene encodes CDR1 SGDLS and CDR2 YYNGEE. This CDR3 contains 14 residues. CDR3 residues: CASSFDLGGNEQFF. The CDR3 region has the DNA TGTGCCAGCAGCTTCGACTTGGGTGGGAATGAGCAGTTCTTC.

V is TRBV15 and J is TRBJ2-1; D is possibly TRBD1 (6 bases). The CDR3 is 17 amino acids. Trimming removed 0 bases at V and 6 bases at J, with 18 bases between. Germline lookup yields CDR1 LNHNV and CDR2 YYDKDF (reference sequence). The CDR3: CATSRDLEAVGGNEQFF. CDR3 bases: TGTGCCACCAGCAGAGACCTCGAGGCGGTAGGGGGCAATGAGCAGTTCTTC.

The V and J genes are TRBV9 and TRBJ2-1; 7 positions match TRBD2. Germline V gene data show CDR1 as SGDLS and CDR2 as YYNGEE. J was trimmed by 0 bases and V by 0 bases; bases with no gene match: 3. This CDR3 is 16 amino acids long. CDR3 loop: CASSVDGGSSYNEQFF. In DNA, the CDR3 is TGTGCCAGCAGCGTAGATGGCGGGAGCTCCTACAATGAGCAGTTCTTC.

V is TRBV7-9 and J is TRBJ1-4, with D maybe TRBD1 (6 bases). Germline-derived CDR1 and CDR2 are SEHNR and FQNEAQ (reference sequence). The ends were cut back, 5 bases at V and 1 base at J, with 17 bases in the middle. This CDR3 spans 17 amino acids. The DNA of the CDR3 is TGTGCCAGCAGCGACGTGGGGGGCGTAGGAACTAATGAAAAACTGTTTTTT. This encodes CASSDVGGVGTNEKLFF.

This clonotype was seen ten or more times. V gene TRBV11-2 combines with J gene TRBJ1-1; tentatively, D is TRBD1 (5 bases). The CDR3 length is 15 residues. Germline CDR1 reads SGHAT; CDR2 reads FQNNGV. Trimming left V 3 bases short and J 6 bases short, with 17 bases between. The CDR3 nucleotides are TGTGCCAGCAGCTTTCTACGGGACCCCCGACCTGAAGCTTTCTTT. The encoded protein is CASSFLRDPRPEAFF. Drawing the rest from reference TRBV11-2 and TRBJ1-1, the complete variable domain is EAGVAQSPRYKIIEKRQSVAFWCNPISGHATLYWYQQILGQGPKLLIQFQNNGVVDDSQLPKDRFSAERLKGVDSTLKIQPAKLEDSAVYLCASSFLRDPRPEAFFGQGTRLTVV.

The V gene is TRBV7-9, the J gene TRBJ2-7; D remains unclear. From germline, CDR1 is SEHNR and CDR2 FQNEAQ (reference sequence). The CDR3 has 9 residues. CDR3 sequence (DNA): TGTGCGACCGGGTACGAGCAGTACTTC. Amino acid sequence: CATGYEQYF.

The CDR3 nucleotides are TGCAGCGCGCGGACAGGGATGAACACAGATACGCAGTATTTT. This sequence encodes CSARTGMNTDTQYF. V gene TRBV29-1 combines with J gene TRBJ2-3, with TRBD1 identical over 8 bases. V lost 7 bases and J lost 2; bases outside the gene matches: 8. The CDR3 is 14 residues long. Germline V gene data show CDR1 as SQVTM and CDR2 as ANQGSEA.

The gene calls are TRBV3-1 and TRBJ1-1; D is possibly TRBD1 (6 bases). The CDR3 runs to 15 residues. Germline assignment: CDR1 LGHDT and CDR2 YNNKEL (reference sequence). The V end was cut by 3 bases, the J end by 1 base, with 12 bases between. CDR3 amino acids: CASSHKQGPNTEAFF. Here the CDR3 DNA reads TGTGCCAGCAGCCATAAACAGGGTCCGAACACTGAAGCTTTCTTT.

With regard to this clonotype: No conserved phenylalanine or tryptophan is present at the end of the CDR3, so a read error is the likely explanation. No DNA is shown, since the ends of the CDR3 on it are uncertain; the CDR3 is the one TCRdb lists. The chain employs TRBV15 and TRBJ1-6; the table calls TRBD1, which could not be checked here. Germline CDR1 and CDR2: LNHNV and YYDKDF (reference sequence). Including both end residues, the CDR3 is 12 amino acids long. This CDR3 reads CATSGANSTPHS.

The table lists this clonotype with many counts. This rearrangement joins TRBV20-1 to TRBJ2-7, with D maybe TRBD2 (6 bases). CDR1 is DFQATT, CDR2 SNEGSKA, per germline (reference sequence). V was pared by 0 bases and J by 0 bases, with 12 bases between. This CDR3 region has 15 residues. The chain's CDR3 is CSARDLREISYEQYF. The CDR3 DNA is TGCAGTGCTAGAGATCTCCGGGAGATCTCCTACGAGCAGTACTTC.

The V and J genes are TRBV29-1 and TRBJ2-7; D is unclear. CDR3 length: 11 amino acids. Germline V lookup: CDR1 SQVTM, CDR2 ANQGSEA. V dropped 7 bases and J dropped 3 bases, with 10 bases sitting between them. The CDR3 protein is CSAVTIYEQYF. The CDR3 nucleotides read TGCAGCGCAGTAACTATCTACGAGCAGTACTTC.